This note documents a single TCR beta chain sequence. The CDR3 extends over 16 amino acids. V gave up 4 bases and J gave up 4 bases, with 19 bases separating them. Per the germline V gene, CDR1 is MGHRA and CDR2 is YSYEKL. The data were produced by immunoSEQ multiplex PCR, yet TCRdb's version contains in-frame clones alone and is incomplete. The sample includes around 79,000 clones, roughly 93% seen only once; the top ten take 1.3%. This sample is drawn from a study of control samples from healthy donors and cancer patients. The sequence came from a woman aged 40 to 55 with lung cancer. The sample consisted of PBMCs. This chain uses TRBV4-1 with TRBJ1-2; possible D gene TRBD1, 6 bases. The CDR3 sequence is CASSLMRTEGIYGYTF. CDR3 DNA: TGCGCCAGCAGCCTAATGAGGACAGAGGGGATCTATGGCTACACCTTC.